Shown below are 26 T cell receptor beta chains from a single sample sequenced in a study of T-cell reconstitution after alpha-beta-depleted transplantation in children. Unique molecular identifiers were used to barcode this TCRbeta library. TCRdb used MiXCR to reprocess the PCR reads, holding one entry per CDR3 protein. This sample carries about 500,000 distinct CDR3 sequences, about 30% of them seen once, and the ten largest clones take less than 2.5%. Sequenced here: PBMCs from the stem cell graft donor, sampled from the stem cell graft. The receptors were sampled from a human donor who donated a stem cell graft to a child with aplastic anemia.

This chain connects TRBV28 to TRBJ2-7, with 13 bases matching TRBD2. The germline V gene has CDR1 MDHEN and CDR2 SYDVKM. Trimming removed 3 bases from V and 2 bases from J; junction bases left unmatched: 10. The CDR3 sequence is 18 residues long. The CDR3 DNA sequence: TGTGCCAGCAGTTTTCCCGCGTTAACTAGCGGGGGGGCCTACGAGCAGTACTTC. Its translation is CASSFPALTSGGAYEQYF. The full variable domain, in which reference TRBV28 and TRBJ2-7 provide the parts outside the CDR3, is DVKVTQSSRYLVKRTGEKVFLECVQDMDHENMFWYRQDPGLGLRLIYFSYDVKMKEKGDIPEGYSVSREKKERFSLILESASTNQTSMYLCASSFPALTSGGAYEQYFGPGTRLTVT.

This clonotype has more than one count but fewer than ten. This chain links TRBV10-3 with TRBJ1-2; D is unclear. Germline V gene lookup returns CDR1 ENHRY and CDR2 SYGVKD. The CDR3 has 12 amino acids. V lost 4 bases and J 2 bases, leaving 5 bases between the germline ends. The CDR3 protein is CAISAVNYGYTF. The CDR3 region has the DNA TGTGCCATCAGTGCAGTCAACTATGGCTACACCTTC.

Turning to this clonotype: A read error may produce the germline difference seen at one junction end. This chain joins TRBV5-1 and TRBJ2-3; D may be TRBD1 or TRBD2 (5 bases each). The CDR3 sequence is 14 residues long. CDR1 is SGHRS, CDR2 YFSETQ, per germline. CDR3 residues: CASSPGTAAETQYF. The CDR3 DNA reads TGCGCCAGCAGCCCCGGGACGGCAGCAGAGACGCAGTATTTT.

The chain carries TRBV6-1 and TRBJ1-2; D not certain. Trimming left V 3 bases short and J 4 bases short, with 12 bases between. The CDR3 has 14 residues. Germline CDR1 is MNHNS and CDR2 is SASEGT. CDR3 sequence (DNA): TGTGCCAGCAGTGATGGGCTCCCGACCTATGGCTACACCTTC. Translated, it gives CASSDGLPTYGYTF.

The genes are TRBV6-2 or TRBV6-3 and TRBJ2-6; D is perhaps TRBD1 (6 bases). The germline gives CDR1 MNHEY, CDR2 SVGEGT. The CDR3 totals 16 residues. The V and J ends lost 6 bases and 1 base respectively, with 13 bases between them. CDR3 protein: CASRQRTGSGANVLTF. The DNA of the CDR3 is TGTGCCAGCAGGCAACGAACAGGGTCTGGGGCCAACGTCCTGACTTTC.

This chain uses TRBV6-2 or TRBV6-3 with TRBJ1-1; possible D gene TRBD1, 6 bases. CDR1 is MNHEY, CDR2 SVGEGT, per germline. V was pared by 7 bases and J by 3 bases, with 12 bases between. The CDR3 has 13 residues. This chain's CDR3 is CASNRVGDTEAFF. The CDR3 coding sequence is TGTGCCAGCAACAGGGTGGGGGACACTGAAGCTTTCTTT.

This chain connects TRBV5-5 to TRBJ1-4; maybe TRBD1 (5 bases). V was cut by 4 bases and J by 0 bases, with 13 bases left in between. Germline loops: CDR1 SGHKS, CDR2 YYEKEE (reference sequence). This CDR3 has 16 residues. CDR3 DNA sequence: TGTGCCAGCAGCCCCATCCAGGGATCAACTAATGAAAAACTGTTTTTT. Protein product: CASSPIQGSTNEKLFF.

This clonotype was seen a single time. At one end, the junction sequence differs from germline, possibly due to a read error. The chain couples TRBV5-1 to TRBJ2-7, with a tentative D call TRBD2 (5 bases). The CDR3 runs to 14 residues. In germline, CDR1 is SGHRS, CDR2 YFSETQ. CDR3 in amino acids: CASSLDWFNYEQYF. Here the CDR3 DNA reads TGCGCCAGCAGTTTGGACTGGTTTAACTACGAGCAGTACTTC.

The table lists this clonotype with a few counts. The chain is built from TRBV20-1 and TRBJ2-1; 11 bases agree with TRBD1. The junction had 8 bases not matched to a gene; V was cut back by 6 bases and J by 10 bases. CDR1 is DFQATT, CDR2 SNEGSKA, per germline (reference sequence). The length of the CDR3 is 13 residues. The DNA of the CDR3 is TGCAGTGCCGCAAGGACAGGGGGCTTAGAGCAGTTCTTC. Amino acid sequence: CSAARTGGLEQFF.

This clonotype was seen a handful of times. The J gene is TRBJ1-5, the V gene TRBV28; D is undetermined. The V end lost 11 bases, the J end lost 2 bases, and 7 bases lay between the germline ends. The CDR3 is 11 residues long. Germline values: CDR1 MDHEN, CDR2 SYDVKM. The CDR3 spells CAVSGNQPQHF. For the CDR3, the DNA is TGTGCCGTCTCCGGCAATCAGCCCCAGCATTTT.

The CDR3 DNA reads TGCAGTGCTAGAGTTGGGGGATCATGGACGGATGAGCAGTTCTTC. This translates into CSARVGGSWTDEQFF. The rearrangement uses TRBV20-1 and TRBJ2-1; D could derive from TRBD1 or TRBD2 (5 bases each). This CDR3 contains 15 residues. Germline V gives CDR1 DFQATT, CDR2 SNEGSKA (reference sequence). Trimming took 1 base from V and 8 from J, leaving 18 bases between them.

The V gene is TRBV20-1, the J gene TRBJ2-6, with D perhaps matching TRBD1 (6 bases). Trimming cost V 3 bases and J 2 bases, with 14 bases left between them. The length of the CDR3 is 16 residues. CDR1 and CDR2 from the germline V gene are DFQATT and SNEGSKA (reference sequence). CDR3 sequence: CSASRIQGAGANVLTF. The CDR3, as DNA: TGCAGTGCTAGCCGAATACAGGGTGCTGGGGCCAACGTCCTGACTTTC.

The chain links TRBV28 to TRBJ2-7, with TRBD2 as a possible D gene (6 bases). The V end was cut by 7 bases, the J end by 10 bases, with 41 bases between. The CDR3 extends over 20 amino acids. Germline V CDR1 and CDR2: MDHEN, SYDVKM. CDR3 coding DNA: TGTGCCAGCAACCTAAGAGGGGAGACAGATCTTCCGGAGACGGGAGACGGACAGTACGTC. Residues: CASNLRGETDLPETGDGQYV.

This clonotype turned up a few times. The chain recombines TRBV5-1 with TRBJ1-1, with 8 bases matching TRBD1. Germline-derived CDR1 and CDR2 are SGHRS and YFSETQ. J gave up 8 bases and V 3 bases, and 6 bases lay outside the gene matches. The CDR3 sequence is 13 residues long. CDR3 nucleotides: TGCGCCAGCAGCTCACAGGGGGATCGAGAAGCTTTCTTT. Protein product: CASSSQGDREAFF.

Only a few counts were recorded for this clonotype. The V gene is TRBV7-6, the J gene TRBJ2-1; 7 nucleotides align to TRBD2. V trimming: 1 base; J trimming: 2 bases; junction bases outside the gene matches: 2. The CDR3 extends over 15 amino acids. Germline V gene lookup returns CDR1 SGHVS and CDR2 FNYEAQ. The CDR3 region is CASSLEGRAYNEQFF. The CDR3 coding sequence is TGTGCCAGCAGCTTAGAGGGGAGGGCCTACAATGAGCAGTTCTTC.

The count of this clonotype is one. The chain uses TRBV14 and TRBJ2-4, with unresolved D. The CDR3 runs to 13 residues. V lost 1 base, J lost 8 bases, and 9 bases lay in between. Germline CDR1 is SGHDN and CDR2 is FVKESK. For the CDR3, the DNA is TGTGCCAGCAGCCAAGGTCCTGGGGACATTCAGTACTTC. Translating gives CASSQGPGDIQYF.

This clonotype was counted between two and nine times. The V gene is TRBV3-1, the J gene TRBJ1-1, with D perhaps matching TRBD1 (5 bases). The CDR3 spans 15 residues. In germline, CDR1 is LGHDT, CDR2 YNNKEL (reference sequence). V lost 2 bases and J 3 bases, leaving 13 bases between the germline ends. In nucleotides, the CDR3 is TGTGCCAGCAGCCAAACCGTGGGGCAGGACACTGAAGCTTTCTTT. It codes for CASSQTVGQDTEAFF.

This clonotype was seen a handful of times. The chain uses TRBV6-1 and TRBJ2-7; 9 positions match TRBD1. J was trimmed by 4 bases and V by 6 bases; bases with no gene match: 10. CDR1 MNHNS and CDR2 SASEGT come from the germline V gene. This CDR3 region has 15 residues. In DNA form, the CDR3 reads TGTGCCAGCAGGCTTCGGACAGGGGAGGGGTACGAGCAGTACTTC. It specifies CASRLRTGEGYEQYF.

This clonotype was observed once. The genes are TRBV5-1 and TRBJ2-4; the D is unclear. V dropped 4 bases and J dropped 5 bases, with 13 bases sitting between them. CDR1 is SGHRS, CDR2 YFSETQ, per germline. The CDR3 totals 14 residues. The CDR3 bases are TGCGCCAGCAGCGAGTCAGTGAGCCAAAACATTCAGTACTTC. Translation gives CASSESVSQNIQYF.

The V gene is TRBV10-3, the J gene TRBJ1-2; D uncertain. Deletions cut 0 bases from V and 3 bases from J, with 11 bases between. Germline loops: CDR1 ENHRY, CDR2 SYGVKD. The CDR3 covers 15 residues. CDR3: CAISESITPYYGYTF. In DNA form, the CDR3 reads TGTGCCATCAGTGAGTCCATTACACCCTACTATGGCTACACCTTC.

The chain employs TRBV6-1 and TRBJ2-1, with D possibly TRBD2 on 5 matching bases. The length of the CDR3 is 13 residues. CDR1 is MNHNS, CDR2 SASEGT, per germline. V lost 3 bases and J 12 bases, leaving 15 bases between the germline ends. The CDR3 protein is CASSDGLDPSQFF. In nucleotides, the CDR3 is TGTGCCAGCAGTGATGGACTGGATCCATCGCAGTTCTTC.

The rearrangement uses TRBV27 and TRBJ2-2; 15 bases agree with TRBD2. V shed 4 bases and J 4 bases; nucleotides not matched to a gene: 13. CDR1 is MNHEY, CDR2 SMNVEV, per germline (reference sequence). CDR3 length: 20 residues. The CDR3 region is CASSSGLAGGPISGTGELFF. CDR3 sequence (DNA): TGTGCCAGCAGTTCCGGACTAGCGGGAGGGCCTATTTCGGGCACCGGGGAGCTGTTTTTT.

The CDR3 spells CASSLVLAGGTDTQYF. The DNA for the CDR3 is TGCGCCAGCAGCTTGGTCCTAGCGGGTGGCACAGATACGCAGTATTTT. The chain combines TRBV5-1 with TRBJ2-3; 8 nucleotides agree with TRBD2. V dropped 0 bases and J dropped 1; count of bases not matched to a gene: 4. The CDR3 has 16 amino acids. Germline CDR1 reads SGHRS; CDR2 reads YFSETQ.

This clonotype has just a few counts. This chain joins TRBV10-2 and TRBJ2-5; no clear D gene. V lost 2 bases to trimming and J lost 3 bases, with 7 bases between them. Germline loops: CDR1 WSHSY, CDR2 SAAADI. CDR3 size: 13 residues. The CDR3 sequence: CASSERAKETQYF. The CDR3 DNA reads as TGCGCCAGCAGTGAGAGGGCCAAAGAGACCCAGTACTTC.

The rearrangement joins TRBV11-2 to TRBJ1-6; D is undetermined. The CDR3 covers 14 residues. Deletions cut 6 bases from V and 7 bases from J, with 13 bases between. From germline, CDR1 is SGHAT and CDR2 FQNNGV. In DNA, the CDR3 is TGTGCCAGCAGTTCTAACATAAGGAATTCACCCCTCCACTTT. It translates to CASSSNIRNSPLHF.

The CDR3 DNA sequence: TGTGCCAGCAGTTTCCCGTTAGCGGGAGGCTACAATGAGCAGTTCTTC. This gives the protein CASSFPLAGGYNEQFF. The chain carries TRBV12-3 or TRBV12-4 and TRBJ2-1; 10 nucleotides match TRBD2. The trim removed 3 bases at V and 3 bases at J, leaving 5 bases unmatched. The CDR3 consists of 16 residues.